The 27 T cell receptor beta chains given below trace back to one sample, sequenced in a study of blood T cell repertoires in COVID-19. Profiled with immunoSEQ multiplex PCR; TCRdb holds only in-frame clones, not every one. The sample lists some 270,000 clones, roughly 85% occurring once. The material sequenced was PBMCs or T cells enriched from blood (not recorded which). Every receptor here comes from a woman aged 45-65 years with acute COVID-19.

This rearrangement joins TRBV18 to TRBJ2-1; the D gene is possibly TRBD2 (5 bases). Trimming cost V 2 bases and J 8 bases, with 7 bases left between them. Germline V gene lookup returns CDR1 KGHSH and CDR2 LQKENI. The CDR3 has 12 residues. The CDR3 DNA sequence: TGTGCCAGCTCACCAGGGCGGGATGAGCAGTTCTTC. As protein: CASSPGRDEQFF. Based on the CDR3 plus reference TRBV18 and TRBJ2-1, the full variable domain is NAGVMQNPRHLVRRRGQEARLRCSPMKGHSHVYWYRQLPEEGLKFMVYLQKENIIDESGMPKERFSAEFPKEGPSILRIQQVVRGDSAAYFCASSPGRDEQFFGPGTRLTVL.

The V call is TRBV7-9, the J call TRBJ2-1; 8 nucleotides match TRBD2. The length of the CDR3 is 15 residues. Per germline, CDR1 SEHNR and CDR2 FQNEAQ (reference sequence). V trimming: 4 bases; J trimming: 12 bases; junction bases outside the gene matches: 14. This CDR3 reads CASSSGTRTPDRQFF. The CDR3 DNA sequence: TGTGCCAGCAGCTCCGGGACTAGAACGCCGGATAGGCAGTTCTTC.

J is TRBJ1-6 and V is TRBV9, with 7 bases aligning to TRBD1. V was pared by 2 bases and J by 0 bases, with 14 bases of the junction left unmatched. The CDR3 sequence is 20 residues long. CDR1 and CDR2 (germline): SGDLS, YYNGEE. CDR3 sequence reads: CASSVNSGTAQSSYNSPLHF. The CDR3 DNA follows: TGTGCCAGCAGCGTCAACTCCGGGACAGCACAGAGCTCCTATAATTCACCCCTCCACTTT.

The chain employs TRBV7-9 and TRBJ1-1; 7 bases line up with TRBD1. Germline V gives CDR1 SEHNR, CDR2 FQNEAQ (reference sequence). The CDR3 has 13 residues. The J segment lost 4 bases and the V segment lost 4 bases, leaving 3 bases of the junction unmatched. CDR3 sequence reads: CASSSGTVTEAFF. The DNA for the CDR3 is TGTGCCAGCAGCTCAGGGACAGTCACTGAAGCTTTCTTT.

The chain uses TRBV6-5 and TRBJ1-5; D not certain. This CDR3 comprises 11 residues. Germline assignment: CDR1 MNHEY and CDR2 SVGAGI. V was trimmed by 7 bases and J by 9 bases, leaving 10 bases between them. Here the CDR3 DNA reads TGTGCCAGCAAGGGAGAGGGGCCCCAGCATTTT. Translated, it gives CASKGEGPQHF.

This clone was seen only a few times. The gene calls are TRBV6-1 and TRBJ2-7; TRBD1 agrees at 7 bases. The CDR3 loop spans 15 amino acids. V shed 2 bases and J 0 bases; nucleotides not matched to a gene: 4. Germline assignment: CDR1 MNHNS and CDR2 SASEGT. The CDR3 loop is CASSEKGASSYEQYF. CDR3 DNA sequence: TGTGCCAGCAGTGAAAAGGGGGCCAGCTCCTACGAGCAGTACTTC.

The chain has TRBV23-1 and TRBJ1-2; D ambiguous. TRBV23-1 is an ORF for which the function is uncertain. V lost 0 bases to trimming and J lost 8 bases, with 19 bases between them. The CDR3 consists of 16 residues. The chain's CDR3 is CASSQSGGLLTGGYTF. In DNA, the CDR3 is TGCGCCAGCAGTCAATCCGGTGGGCTTCTAACGGGGGGCTACACCTTC.

DNA for the CDR3: TGTGCCAGCAGCTTAGAACTCAGAGGTGAAAAACTGTTTTTT. As protein: CASSLELRGEKLFF. This rearrangement joins TRBV7-9 to TRBJ1-4; D gene uncertain. V was shortened by 1 base and J by 7 bases, with 10 bases between the two germline ends. The CDR3 runs to 14 residues. Germline V gives CDR1 SEHNR, CDR2 FQNEAQ (reference sequence).

The V gene is TRBV29-1, the J gene TRBJ2-7; 10 bases map to TRBD2. Germline V lookup: CDR1 SQVTM, CDR2 ANQGSEA. J lost 3 bases, V lost 4 bases, and 9 bases had no gene match. The CDR3 has 15 residues. The CDR3 DNA reads as TGCAGCGTTGCCAAAGGGACTAGCGATTACTACGAGCAGTACTTC. Amino acids: CSVAKGTSDYYEQYF.

The rearrangement links TRBV27 to TRBJ2-3; D is uncertain. CDR1 is MNHEY and CDR2 is SMNVEV in the germline V gene (reference sequence). V gave up 4 bases and J gave up 2 bases, with 4 bases separating them. This CDR3 region has 12 residues. The CDR3 is CASSSFTDTQYF. The CDR3 nucleotides are TGTGCCAGCAGTTCCTTCACAGATACGCAGTATTTT.

This chain links TRBV10-3 with TRBJ2-5; no firm D call. V gave up 6 bases and J gave up 1 base, with 12 bases separating them. Germline assignment: CDR1 ENHRY and CDR2 SYGVKD. The CDR3 runs 14 residues. The CDR3 sequence is CAISPTPTQETQYF. CDR3 nucleotides: TGTGCCATCAGCCCGACTCCAACCCAAGAGACCCAGTACTTC.

This clone has just one count. The rearrangement uses TRBV18 and TRBJ1-4; weak D call: TRBD1 (6 bases). Germline CDR1 is KGHSH and CDR2 is LQKENI. V lost 4 bases, J lost 8 bases, and 23 bases lay in between. The CDR3 extends over 17 amino acids. The CDR3 sequence is CASSLDWGPAYNEKLFF. For the CDR3, the DNA is TGTGCCAGCTCACTCGACTGGGGGCCCGCGTATAACGAAAAACTGTTTTTT.

The CDR3 bases are TGTGCCAGTGATAGCGGTTCGGGAGGCAATGAGCAGTTCTTC. Its translation is CASDSGSGGNEQFF. The chain has TRBV9 and TRBJ2-1, with 7 positions matching TRBD2. Germline CDR1 SGDLS, CDR2 YYNGEE. Germline trimming cut 8 bases from V and 6 bases from J; bases unmatched to any gene: 11. The CDR3 totals 14 residues.

CDR3 nucleotides: TGTGCCAGCAGCGTCGCAACAGGCTACGAGCAGTACTTC. It is translated as CASSVATGYEQYF. The gene calls are TRBV9 and TRBJ2-7, with D possibly matching TRBD1 (5 bases). CDR1 is SGDLS, CDR2 YYNGEE, per germline. Trimming took 2 bases from V and 3 from J, leaving 9 bases between them. The CDR3 extends over 13 amino acids.

The chain uses TRBV19 and TRBJ1-3, with D perhaps TRBD1 (5 bases). Germline V gene data show CDR1 as LNHDA and CDR2 as SQIVND (reference sequence). The CDR3 contains 19 residues. Trimming removed 3 bases from V and 0 bases from J, with 21 bases in between. CDR3 nucleotide sequence: TGTGCCAGTAGTATTCACCTCCTTTCGTCGGGGGGCTCTGGAAACACCATATATTTT. Translated, it gives CASSIHLLSSGGSGNTIYF.

V is TRBV5-1 and J is TRBJ1-4, with D unclear. Germline loops: CDR1 SGHRS, CDR2 YFSETQ. Trimming shortened V by 0 bases and J by 7 bases, and 10 bases separated the two germline ends. The CDR3 is 14 amino acids. The CDR3 spells CASSLGVGSEKLFF. The CDR3, as DNA: TGCGCCAGCAGCTTGGGCGTCGGGAGTGAAAAACTGTTTTTT.

This clone has a handful of counts. The sample holds other DNA sequences that translate to the same CDR3. The gene calls are TRBV7-2 and TRBJ2-7; D is undetermined. Germline CDR1 SGHTA, CDR2 FQGNSA. The germline V and J ends were trimmed by 5 bases and 0 bases, with 5 bases remaining between them. The CDR3 spans 12 residues. The CDR3 DNA reads TGTGCCAGCAGCCCGAGCTCCTACGAGCAGTACTTC. Residues: CASSPSSYEQYF.

This clone was recorded once. The J gene is TRBJ1-1, the V gene TRBV6-5; D gene ambiguous. The CDR3 consists of 13 residues. Germline V CDR1 and CDR2: MNHEY, SVGAGI. The V and J ends lost 2 bases and 11 bases respectively, with 15 bases between them. CDR3 nucleotides: TGTGCCAGCAGTTACCCTCCTCACCGGGAGGCTTTCTTT. Encoded protein: CASSYPPHREAFF.

The CDR3 loop is CASSYQTGMNTEAFF. In nucleotides, the CDR3 is TGTGCCAGCAGTTACCAGACAGGGATGAACACTGAAGCTTTCTTT. The chain has TRBV6-5 and TRBJ1-1; 7 positions match TRBD1. CDR3 length equals 15 residues. Germline CDR1 and CDR2: MNHEY and SVGAGI. Germline trimming cut 2 bases from V and 0 bases from J; bases unmatched to any gene: 3.

This chain connects TRBV5-1 to TRBJ1-6; 9 bases map to TRBD1. Germline V gene lookup returns CDR1 SGHRS and CDR2 YFSETQ. V shed 4 bases, J shed 4 bases, and the junction held 6 bases outside the gene matches. This CDR3 has 16 amino acids. CDR3: CASSPGTGNYNSPLHF. The CDR3 coding sequence is TGCGCCAGCAGCCCCGGGACAGGGAATTATAATTCACCCCTCCACTTT. The whole variable domain, filled in from reference TRBV5-1 and TRBJ1-6, reads KAGVTQTPRYLIKTRGQQVTLSCSPISGHRSVSWYQQTPGQGLQFLFEYFSETQRNKGNFPGRFSGRQFSNSRSEMNVSTLELGDSALYLCASSPGTGNYNSPLHFGNGTRLTVT.

The V gene is TRBV16, the J gene TRBJ1-2, with D uncertain. V was clipped by 7 bases and J by 4 bases, with 19 bases between them. Looked up from germline, CDR1 is KGHSY and CDR2 is FQNENV. There are 15 residues in the CDR3. The CDR3 loop reads CASNTGLGGGYGYTF. CDR3 nucleotide sequence: TGTGCCAGCAATACCGGGCTTGGAGGAGGCTATGGCTACACCTTC.

The chain combines TRBV15 with TRBJ1-1, with 9 bases that match TRBD1. The CDR3 is 15 amino acids. Germline CDR1 LNHNV, CDR2 YYDKDF (reference sequence). The ends lost 1 base at V and 1 base at J; junction bases unmatched: 1. This CDR3 is CATSRGDRANTEAFF. The CDR3 nucleotides are TGTGCCACCAGCAGAGGGGACAGGGCGAACACTGAAGCTTTCTTT.

V usage is TRBV21-1 and J usage is TRBJ2-2; TRBD2, the table's D call, was not compared with the DNA. TRBV21-1 is assigned pseudogene status. The CDR3 consists of 19 residues. CDR3 DNA sequence: TGTGCCAGCAGCAAAGGGACTGGGTCCTTGTGGGCAGAGGTCGGGGAGCTGTTTTTT. Amino acids: CASSKGTGSLWAEVGELFF.

The chain links TRBV3-1 (or the pseudogene TRBV3-2) to TRBJ2-3, with TRBD2 identical over 9 bases. The CDR3 contains 18 residues. The V and J ends lost 2 bases and 2 bases, in that order; junction bases with no gene match: 11. CDR1 and CDR2 from the germline V gene are LGHDT and YNNKEL (reference sequence). The CDR3: CASSQPRGSGGSTDTQYF. The DNA of the CDR3 is TGTGCCAGCAGCCAACCCCGGGGTAGCGGGGGATCCACAGATACGCAGTATTTT.

The chain carries TRBV5-1 and TRBJ1-2; 10 bases align to TRBD1. Germline values: CDR1 SGHRS, CDR2 YFSETQ. With V trimmed by 0 bases and J by 6 bases, 8 bases remained unmatched. The CDR3 spans 16 residues. CDR3 DNA: TGCGCCAGCAGCTTGGCCGGGACAGGGGAGGGCAATGGCTACACCTTC. This encodes CASSLAGTGEGNGYTF.

The rearrangement uses TRBV6-2 or TRBV6-3 and TRBJ1-5; D is ambiguous. CDR1 and CDR2 (germline): MNHEY, SVGEGT. V lost 5 bases and J lost 7, with 9 bases in between. The CDR3 is made up of 12 amino acids. This chain's CDR3 is CASSPSQQPQHF. The CDR3 coding sequence is TGTGCCAGCAGTCCAAGCCAACAGCCCCAGCATTTT.

The chain links TRBV10-2 to TRBJ1-1, with D maybe TRBD1 (6 bases). The germline gives CDR1 WSHSY, CDR2 SAAADI. This CDR3 region has 19 residues. Between the trimmed V and J ends, which lost 0 bases and 5 bases, there was a span of 25 bases. CDR3 bases: TGCGCCAGCAGTGAGTCCCCTTTTTTCGGGACAAAGGATGGGACTGAAGCTTTCTTT. It encodes CASSESPFFGTKDGTEAFF.